The clone carrying this T cell receptor (beta chain) has just a few counts. As yet, its antigen is unknown. The junction differs from germline at one of its ends, possibly a read error. This entry comes from a study of cytomegalovirus exposure and HLA in healthy donors. Study details: Roughly 86 million unique TCRs from HLA-typed donors made up an early data release.

The germline CDR1 and CDR2 sequences are SSHAT and FNYEAQ (reference sequence). The CDR3 runs to 15 residues. A multiplex PCR was run with 60 Vbeta primers and 13 Jbeta primers. The table came from immunoSEQ multiplex PCR; TCRdb's copy has only in-frame clones and leaves some out. The table has roughly 200,000 clones, 80% to 90% seen once; the top ten hold 1.3%. Study conclusions and caveats: The authors enumerated roughly 160 TCR beta chains as linked to cytomegalovirus. A later analysis reportedly found fewer N-insertions in an Asian-associated ancestry cluster than the approximately 700-donor mean.

Sample: PBMCs. The chain couples TRBV7-7 to TRBJ2-5; a possible D gene is TRBD1 (6 bases). This clonotype originated in a man aged 30 to 45 in good health and CMV-seronegative. The CDR3 DNA follows: TGTGCTAGCAGCTTATCGGGCAGGGGTGGACAGACCCAGTACTTC. Its protein product is CASSLSGRGGQTQYF.